A single sample gave rise to the 26 T cell receptor beta chains below, sequenced in a study of T cells in Graves' hyperthyroidism and ophthalmopathy. TCR beta CDR3 region amplification was performed from RNA transcripts. The TCR CDR3 first-round RT-PCR relied on the HTBI primer set. Using its own MiXCR run on the multiplex PCR reads, TCRdb lists one record per CDR3 protein. The profile shows about 52,000 distinct CDR3 sequences, roughly half of them singletons. Sequencing input: blood. These receptors were collected from a woman aged 50 to 60 with Graves' ophthalmopathy.

This clonotype was counted ten times or more. J is TRBJ2-5 and V is TRBV4-1, with 7 positions matching TRBD2. Germline lookup yields CDR1 MGHRA and CDR2 YSYEKL. This CDR3 spans 15 amino acids. The trim removed 1 base at V and 1 base at J, leaving 3 bases unmatched. The CDR3 reads CASSQGIAGQETQYF. Written as DNA, the CDR3 is TGCGCCAGCAGCCAAGGGATAGCGGGCCAAGAGACCCAGTACTTC.

The chain joins TRBV6-1 to TRBJ1-6, with 7 bases matching TRBD1. The CDR3 runs to 13 residues. Germline V lookup: CDR1 MNHNS, CDR2 SASEGT. V lost 6 bases and J lost 8; bases outside the gene matches: 4. CDR3 in amino acids: CASRIGQDSPLHF. The CDR3 nucleotides are TGTGCCAGCAGAATCGGACAGGATTCACCCCTCCACTTT.

This clonotype turned up a few times. V and J are TRBV29-1 and TRBJ2-7; D is perhaps TRBD1 (5 bases). The germline V gene has CDR1 SQVTM and CDR2 ANQGSEA. This CDR3 is 13 amino acids long. The V gene lost 5 bases and the J gene lost 2 bases, with 13 bases spanning the gap. The CDR3 loop reads CSVSGREAYEQYF. CDR3 coding DNA: TGCAGCGTTTCAGGCAGGGAAGCCTACGAGCAGTACTTC.

The rearrangement uses TRBV7-6 and TRBJ2-3; D is uncertain. The CDR3 contains 13 residues. Germline lookup yields CDR1 SGHVS and CDR2 FNYEAQ. V was shortened by 6 bases and J by 3 bases, with 10 bases between the two germline ends. CDR3 DNA: TGTGCCAGCAGTCTCCTAGGGACAGATACGCAGTATTTT. This codes for CASSLLGTDTQYF.

This clonotype was observed at least ten times. V gene TRBV7-2 combines with J gene TRBJ2-1; 10 nucleotides line up with TRBD2. Germline CDR1 SGHTA, CDR2 FQGNSA. Trimming at V came to 0 bases and at J to 5 bases, leaving 1 base not matched to a gene. There are 15 residues in the CDR3. The CDR3 DNA reads TGTGCCAGCAGCTTAGCTAGCGGGGGGAACAATGAGCAGTTCTTC. Translated, it gives CASSLASGGNNEQFF.

This clonotype occurred many times. The gene calls are TRBV19 and TRBJ1-6, with 7 bases matching TRBD1. This CDR3 comprises 16 residues. V shed 6 bases, J shed 6 bases, and the junction held 11 bases outside the gene matches. Germline V gene data show CDR1 as LNHDA and CDR2 as SQIVND (reference sequence). The CDR3 coding sequence is TGTGCCAGTAGAACCGGGACAGAGCTCCTTAATTCACCCCTCCACTTT. It specifies CASRTGTELLNSPLHF.

CDR3 loop: CASSRHEAAGELFF. DNA of the CDR3: TGTGCCAGCAGCCGGCACGAAGCCGCCGGGGAGCTGTTTTTT. The V and J genes are TRBV7-2 and TRBJ2-2; no clear D. Germline CDR1 SGHTA, CDR2 FQGNSA. This CDR3 spans 14 amino acids. Trimming left V 5 bases short and J 6 bases short, with 13 bases between.

V is TRBV25-1 and J is TRBJ2-7; D not certain. With 2 bases removed from V and 5 bases from J, the gap between germline ends came to 10 bases. Per germline, CDR1 MGHDK and CDR2 SYGVNS. This CDR3 spans 13 amino acids. The CDR3 reads CASSEVGLDEQYF. CDR3 DNA: TGTGCCAGCAGTGAAGTCGGGCTGGACGAGCAGTACTTC.

This clonotype showed up many times. The chain couples TRBV9 to TRBJ2-3; no clear D. The CDR3 loop spans 14 amino acids. Trimming removed 0 bases from V and 5 bases from J, with 10 bases in between. CDR1 and CDR2 (germline): SGDLS, YYNGEE. In DNA, the CDR3 is TGTGCCAGCAGCGTAGTGGACGATGAAGATACGCAGTATTTT. This translates into CASSVVDDEDTQYF. The full variable domain, in which reference TRBV9 and TRBJ2-3 provide the parts outside the CDR3, is DSGVTQTPKHLITATGQRVTLRCSPRSGDLSVYWYQQSLDQGLQFLIQYYNGEERAKGNILERFSAQQFPDLHSELNLSSLELGDSALYFCASSVVDDEDTQYFGPGTRLTVL.

At least ten counts were recorded for this clonotype. The J gene is TRBJ2-1, the V gene TRBV7-2; no clear D gene. This CDR3 is 14 amino acids long. The germline V gene has CDR1 SGHTA and CDR2 FQGNSA. Trimming cost V 1 base and J 8 bases, with 12 bases left between them. The DNA for the CDR3 is TGTGCCAGCAGCTTAGATAATTTAAGGGATGAGCAGTTCTTC. Translated: CASSLDNLRDEQFF.

The J gene is TRBJ1-2, the V gene TRBV19; D might be TRBD1 (5 bases). Trimming removed 6 bases from V and 7 bases from J, with 18 bases in between. The V gene's germline CDR1 is LNHDA and CDR2 SQIVND (reference sequence). The CDR3 covers 14 residues. The CDR3 nucleotides read TGTGCCAGTAGCACAGGAGGTCTTATTTCTGGCTACACCTTC. It codes for CASSTGGLISGYTF. The variable domain in full, with the rest retrieved from reference TRBV19 and TRBJ1-2, is DGGITQSPKYLFRKEGQNVTLSCEQNLNHDAMYWYRQDPGQGLRLIYYSQIVNDFQKGDIAEGYSVSREKKESFPLTVTSAQKNPTAFYLCASSTGGLISGYTFGSGTRLTVV.

Concerning this clonotype: Without the conserved terminal phenylalanine or tryptophan, this CDR3 likely stems from a read error. The chain recombines TRBV20-1 with TRBJ1-2; D is undetermined. V was pared by 8 bases and J by 3 bases, with 13 bases between. CDR1 and CDR2 (germline): DFQATT, SNEGSKA (reference sequence). The CDR3 extends over 12 amino acids. The CDR3 DNA is TGCAGTTCTCAAGAGGTGTACTATGGCTACACCTCC. As protein: CSSQEVYYGYTS.

This clonotype was picked up many times. The rearrangement joins TRBV20-1 to TRBJ2-7; 9 bases map to TRBD2. The CDR3 consists of 15 residues. Trimming took 3 bases from V and 0 from J; bases not matched to a gene: 6. The germline gives CDR1 DFQATT, CDR2 SNEGSKA (reference sequence). The CDR3 DNA follows: TGCAGTGCTAGGGGAAGCGGGAGGTACTCCTACGAGCAGTACTTC. This encodes CSARGSGRYSYEQYF.

This clonotype was counted many times. One end of the junction varies from germline; a read error may be responsible. The J gene is TRBJ2-1, the V gene TRBV9; 13 bases are shared with TRBD2. Germline V lookup: CDR1 SGDLS, CDR2 YYNGEE. The CDR3 has 13 residues. The CDR3 DNA follows: TGTGCCAGCAGCCCTGGACTAGCGGGAGCGAGGGTCTTC. Its protein product is CASSPGLAGARVF.

The gene calls are TRBV20-1 and TRBJ2-1; D remains unclear. V lost 6 bases and J 5 bases, leaving 5 bases between the germline ends. In germline, CDR1 is DFQATT, CDR2 SNEGSKA (reference sequence). This CDR3 has 10 amino acids. CDR3 coding DNA: TGCAGTGCCACAAACAATGAGCAGTTCTTC. This encodes CSATNNEQFF.

The genes are TRBV7-9 and TRBJ2-5; TRBD2 matches 7 bases. The ends lost 7 bases at V and 5 bases at J; junction bases unmatched: 10. From germline, CDR1 is SEHNR and CDR2 FQNEAQ (reference sequence). The CDR3 is made up of 14 amino acids. The CDR3 region has the DNA TGTGCCAGCAATCCTATGGGGGGGTTGGAGACCCAGTACTTC. Encoded protein: CASNPMGGLETQYF. The whole variable domain, filled in from reference TRBV7-9 and TRBJ2-5, reads DTGVSQNPRHKITKRGQNVTFRCDPISEHNRLYWYRQTLGQGPEFLTYFQNEAQLEKSRLLSDRFSAERPKGSFSTLEIQRTEQGDSAMYLCASNPMGGLETQYFGPGTRLLVL.

This clonotype was detected a few times. The chain employs TRBV18 and TRBJ1-2; 11 bases fit TRBD1. The ends lost 0 bases at V and 10 bases at J; junction bases unmatched: 10. The germline V gene has CDR1 KGHSH and CDR2 LQKENI. This CDR3 spans 16 amino acids. The CDR3 region is CASSPPFRPGQGVYTF. CDR3 in DNA: TGTGCCAGCTCACCACCTTTTCGGCCGGGACAGGGGGTCTACACCTTC.

Note on this clonotype: This CDR3 is missing its conserved last phenylalanine or tryptophan, likely due to a read error. Because the CDR3's place on the DNA is in doubt, the DNA is left out and the CDR3 is given as listed by TCRdb. The chain employs TRBV24-1 and TRBJ2-1; the table's TRBD1 call for D was not verified on the DNA. From its first to its last residue, the CDR3 has 11 amino acids. The germline gives CDR1 KGHDR, CDR2 SFDVKD. The CDR3: CATRSGTGLIL.

As regards this clonotype: A much larger clonotype is one base distant, so this may be a read error. The chain links TRBV4-1 to TRBJ1-3; D is ambiguous. The CDR3 loop spans 16 amino acids. The germline gives CDR1 MGHRA, CDR2 YSYEKL. The CDR3 loop reads CASSHPQVTSGSTIYF. The CDR3 DNA reads as TGCGCCAGCAGCCACCCCCAGGTTACATCGGGAAGCACCATATATTTT.

Regarding this clonotype: Sequence at one end of the junction differs from germline and may be a read error. The rearrangement links TRBV5-1 to TRBJ1-1; unclear D gene. Germline V gives CDR1 SGHRS, CDR2 YFSETQ. CDR3 length: 13 amino acids. The CDR3 loop reads CAGSLEENTEAFF. CDR3 in DNA: TGCGCCGGCAGCTTGGAGGAAAACACTGAAGCTTTCTTT.

This clonotype came up a few times. The chain links TRBV12-3 or TRBV12-4 to TRBJ1-1; tentatively, D is TRBD1 (6 bases). The CDR3 has 19 amino acids. V dropped 6 bases and J dropped 0 bases, with 26 bases sitting between them. The CDR3 DNA reads as TGTGCCAGCAGCCCCTCCACTACCCACATACAGGGCTTGAACACTGAAGCTTTCTTT. Translated, it gives CASSPSTTHIQGLNTEAFF.

The gene calls are TRBV25-1 and TRBJ2-5; 8 bases match TRBD2. The CDR3 has 14 amino acids. The germline gives CDR1 MGHDK, CDR2 SYGVNS. V lost 3 bases, J lost 4 bases, and 4 bases stayed unmatched. The chain's CDR3 is CASSESLAGETQYF. The CDR3 DNA reads TGTGCCAGCAGTGAGTCCCTAGCGGGAGAGACCCAGTACTTC.

Ten or more counts support this clonotype. The chain has TRBV12-3 or TRBV12-4 and TRBJ2-3; 8 nucleotides align to TRBD1. This CDR3 is built from 14 residues. Trimming removed 6 bases from V and 3 bases from J; junction bases left unmatched: 5. In DNA form, the CDR3 reads TGTGCCAGCAGCGGGACAGGTGGAACAGATACGCAGTATTTT. Its translation: CASSGTGGTDTQYF.

This chain joins TRBV6-5 and TRBJ1-1, with TRBD1 matching 8 bases. CDR3 length: 17 residues. V lost 2 bases to trimming and J lost 1 base; unmatched junction nucleotides: 9. Germline CDR1 reads MNHEY; CDR2 reads SVGAGI. CDR3 protein: CASSYAPPTGENTEAFF. The CDR3 DNA sequence: TGTGCCAGCAGTTACGCACCACCGACAGGGGAGAACACTGAAGCTTTCTTT.

This clonotype was detected ten times or more. The J gene is TRBJ2-5, the V gene TRBV5-6; 11 bases are a match to TRBD1. Germline trimming cut 4 bases from V and 2 bases from J; bases unmatched to any gene: 4. CDR3 length: 15 amino acids. The germline CDR1 and CDR2 sequences are SGHDT and YYEEEE. The CDR3 protein is CASSSGQGAQETQYF. CDR3 in DNA: TGTGCCAGCAGCAGCGGACAGGGGGCACAAGAGACCCAGTACTTC.

This rearrangement joins TRBV19 to TRBJ2-5, with TRBD2 as a possible D gene (7 bases). CDR1 is LNHDA, CDR2 SQIVND, per germline (reference sequence). The CDR3 contains 14 residues. Trimming removed 6 bases from V and 3 bases from J, with 14 bases in between. CDR3 sequence reads: CASRGRGAEETQYF. The CDR3 DNA reads TGTGCCAGTAGGGGGAGGGGGGCCGAAGAGACCCAGTACTTC.